This T cell receptor beta chain was identified during a study of human T cells and chemical hapten exposure. The CDR3 loop spans 16 amino acids. With V trimmed by 5 bases and J by 5 bases, 11 bases remained unmatched. Germline V lookup: CDR1 ENHRY, CDR2 SYGVKD. TCRdb redid the calling of the RACE reads with MiXCR, one entry per CDR3 protein. The table includes some 180,000 distinct CDR3 sequences, about 25% detected once. A remark on this clonotype: No conserved phenylalanine or tryptophan is present at the end of the CDR3, so a read error is the likely explanation.

The sample's time point: patch test 3, about 24 weeks after DPC sensitization. Stated treatment: therapeutic diphenylcyclopropenone sensitization with weekly scalp DPC. Here the sequenced sample was whole blood, taken in connection with sensitization to the hapten diphenylcyclopropenone (DPC). This sequence originates from a woman between 40 and 55 years old with alopecia areata. Some clones in this sample may be carry-over from other donors' samples. This chain joins TRBV10-3 and TRBJ2-5; 10 nucleotides agree with TRBD1. CDR3 DNA sequence: TGTGCCATCAGTAACCCGGGACAGGGGAAGGTGGAGACCCAGTACTCC. Translating gives CAISNPGQGKVETQYS.